This TCR beta chain appears in the sequencing data of a study of OX40 agonist ivuxolimab in advanced cancers. Notes on this clone: As yet, its antigen is unknown.

Overall study results and limits: In the 0.1 to 3.0 mg/kg range, CD4+ and CD8+ blood T cells had expanded clonally by week 6. CD8+ T cells were the subset that, on average, had more expanded clones than CD4+. The specificity for antigen of the expanded peripheral T cells was not determined.

Sequencing was performed with immunoSEQ multiplex PCR; in TCRdb, only in-frame clones are kept and a portion is missing. The sample contains 65,000 or so clones, roughly 80% of which appear only once. This sequence was found in an adult with an advanced solid tumor such as melanoma, head and neck, liver or kidney cancer. The source was CD4+ or CD8+ T cells sorted from blood, collected in a trial of the OX40 agonist ivuxolimab.

The CDR3 loop is CASSPSLAGVGEQYF. CDR3 coding DNA: TGTGCCAGCAGCCCGAGTTTAGCGGGAGTTGGGGAGCAGTACTTC. This chain uses TRBV7-3 with TRBJ2-7, with TRBD2 identical over 9 bases. Germline V CDR1 and CDR2: SGHTA, FQGTGA. CDR3 size: 15 residues. V was clipped by 5 bases and J by 7 bases; unmatched bases: 12.